One sample yielded the 7 T cell receptor beta chains listed below, sequenced in a study of blood T cell repertoires in COVID-19. This table comes from immunoSEQ multiplex PCR, and its TCRdb copy is limited to in-frame clones, with some not included. This table has 150,000 to 180,000 clones, roughly 84% appearing once. Sequenced material: peripheral blood. The receptors were sampled from a woman aged 50 to 60 with acute or convalescent COVID-19.

This chain joins TRBV7-2 and TRBJ2-5, with a weak D call TRBD1 (6 bases). This CDR3 region has 14 residues. Per the germline V gene, CDR1 is SGHTA and CDR2 is FQGNSA. V shed 5 bases and J shed 5 bases, with 15 bases lying between them. Written as DNA, the CDR3 is TGTGCCAGCAGCCCGACAGGAGTTTCGGAGACCCAGTACTTC. It is translated as CASSPTGVSETQYF.

This sequence joins TRBV7-3 and TRBJ1-1; no reliable D call. Germline V gives CDR1 SGHTA, CDR2 FQGTGA. The V and J ends lost 4 bases and 2 bases respectively, with 11 bases between them. The CDR3 contains 14 residues. This CDR3 is CASSSRAKNTEAFF. As DNA, the CDR3 is TGTGCCAGCAGCTCAAGAGCAAAAAACACTGAAGCTTTCTTT. The variable domain in full, completed from reference TRBV7-3 and TRBJ1-1, reads GAGVSQTPSNKVTEKGKYVELRCDPISGHTALYWYRQSLGQGPEFLIYFQGTGAADDSGLPNDRFFAVRPEGSVSTLKIQRTERGDSAVYLCASSSRAKNTEAFFGQGTRLTVV.

CDR3 bases: TGTGCCAGCAGTTTCCGCCCGAAACTAGCGGGGCAAGAGACCCAGTACTTC. Protein: CASSFRPKLAGQETQYF. The chain uses TRBV27 and TRBJ2-5; TRBD2 matches 10 bases. V gave up 3 bases and J gave up 2 bases; unmatched junction bases: 9. CDR1 and CDR2 from the germline V gene are MNHEY and SMNVEV (reference sequence). The CDR3 totals 17 residues.

The rearrangement joins TRBV5-1 to TRBJ1-1; no clear D. This CDR3 has 14 residues. Between the trimmed V and J ends, which lost 4 bases and 5 bases, there was a span of 15 bases. Germline V lookup: CDR1 SGHRS, CDR2 YFSETQ. CDR3 sequence (DNA): TGCGCCAGCAGCCCGACGGCGGGTTCGACTGAAGCTTTCTTT. Protein: CASSPTAGSTEAFF.

This chain uses TRBV19 with TRBJ2-1; 12 bases map to TRBD2. This CDR3 has 17 residues. Germline V gene lookup returns CDR1 LNHDA and CDR2 SQIVND (reference sequence). V shed 4 bases, J shed 7 bases, and the junction held 11 bases outside the gene matches. CDR3 amino acids: CASSTFMRTSGMNEQFF. CDR3 nucleotides: TGTGCCAGTAGTACATTCATGAGGACTAGCGGGATGAATGAGCAGTTCTTC.

V gene TRBV4-1 combines with J gene TRBJ2-7; 8 bases are shared with TRBD1. The germline CDR1 and CDR2 sequences are MGHRA and YSYEKL. The J segment lost 4 bases and the V segment lost 3 bases, leaving 8 bases of the junction unmatched. This CDR3 region has 15 residues. CDR3 in amino acids: CASSHHQGAVYEQYF. Here the CDR3 DNA reads TGCGCCAGCAGCCACCACCAGGGGGCGGTATACGAGCAGTACTTC.

The chain links TRBV11-3 to TRBJ2-2; 9 nucleotides agree with TRBD2. The germline CDR1 and CDR2 sequences are SGHNT and YENEEA. This CDR3 has 17 amino acids. After removal of 4 bases from V and 1 base from J, the junction contained 7 bases not matched to a gene. The CDR3 protein is CASSSPLAGVNTGELFF. CDR3 sequence (DNA): TGTGCCAGCAGCTCTCCTTTAGCGGGGGTGAACACCGGGGAGCTGTTTTTT.